A single sample is the source of the 29 T cell receptor beta chains below, sequenced in a study of a mutant IDH1 vaccine in newly diagnosed glioma. Sequencing was performed with immunoSEQ multiplex PCR; in TCRdb, only in-frame clones are kept and a portion is missing. This sample has about 50,000 clones, with 80% to 85% found just once. The antigens for these receptors are not known. The time point is: week 35, safety follow-up. Doses of 300 ug of mutant IDH1 20-mer peptide were given with topical imiquimod. The starting material was PBMCs, obtained from a glioma patient whose treatment included an IDH1 peptide vaccine. The receptor source for this set is a woman younger than 30 with glioma.

The chain recombines TRBV5-1 with TRBJ2-7; 8 bases line up with TRBD1. This CDR3 spans 14 amino acids. From germline, CDR1 is SGHRS and CDR2 YFSETQ. V dropped 4 bases and J dropped 1; count of bases not matched to a gene: 4. Here the CDR3 reads CASSKTGGSYEQYF. The CDR3 DNA reads TGCGCCAGCAGCAAAACAGGGGGGTCCTACGAGCAGTACTTC.

The chain uses TRBV7-2 and TRBJ1-3; D remains ambiguous. The CDR3 contains 13 residues. Germline loops: CDR1 SGHTA, CDR2 FQGNSA. V was cut by 6 bases and J by 2 bases, with 8 bases left in between. The CDR3 DNA follows: TGTGCCAGCAGACCCGGGGCTGGAAACACCATATATTTT. This sequence encodes CASRPGAGNTIYF.

The chain recombines TRBV6-4 with TRBJ2-7, with D possibly being TRBD1 (6 bases). Looked up from germline, CDR1 is MRHNA and CDR2 is SNTAGT. There are 13 residues in the CDR3. Trimming cost V 5 bases and J 4 bases, with 12 bases left between them. CDR3 DNA: TGTGCCAGCAGTTCAGGGGTGGGGTACGAGCAGTACTTC. Amino acids: CASSSGVGYEQYF.

The CDR3 bases are TGTGCCAGCAGTTCTGGACAAGTGGTGCTGTTTTTT. Translated: CASSSGQVVLFF. The rearrangement uses TRBV6-6 and TRBJ2-2; D is perhaps TRBD1 (5 bases). This CDR3 comprises 12 residues. Germline V gene data show CDR1 as MNHNY and CDR2 as SVGAGI (reference sequence). V lost 4 bases and J 13 bases, leaving 13 bases between the germline ends.

This clone was observed a few times. This sequence joins TRBV7-9 and TRBJ1-2; tentative D call: TRBD1 (5 bases). The CDR3 is 13 residues long. Germline assignment: CDR1 SEHNR and CDR2 FQNEAQ (reference sequence). Trimming removed 0 bases at V and 6 bases at J, with 8 bases between. The CDR3 region is CASSLAGEDGYTF. CDR3 nucleotide sequence: TGTGCCAGCAGCTTAGCAGGGGAAGATGGCTACACCTTC.

The gene calls are TRBV5-4 and TRBJ2-1; 9 bases fit TRBD2. CDR3 length: 16 residues. Germline loops: CDR1 SGHNT, CDR2 YYREEE (reference sequence). The V segment lost 2 bases and the J segment 2 bases; nucleotides outside the gene matches: 5. The CDR3 DNA is TGTGCCAGCAGCTTAAAAGCGGGAGGTCCCTACAATGAGCAGTTCTTC. Its translation: CASSLKAGGPYNEQFF.

As DNA, the CDR3 is TGTGCCAGCAGCATCGACGGGGGGGCTCCCTACGAGCAGTACTTC. This translates into CASSIDGGAPYEQYF. The rearrangement links TRBV11-2 to TRBJ2-7; TRBD2 agrees at 8 bases. V gave up 5 bases and J gave up 2 bases; unmatched junction bases: 8. The CDR3 sequence is 15 residues long. In germline, CDR1 is SGHAT, CDR2 FQNNGV.

The genes are TRBV29-1 and TRBJ2-5, with D perhaps matching TRBD1 (5 bases). Germline V gene sequence: CDR1 SQVTM, CDR2 ANQGSEA. V dropped 6 bases and J dropped 5 bases, with 22 bases sitting between them. CDR3 length: 15 amino acids. The CDR3 DNA follows: TGCAGCGTAAGAGACAGCATCGCGTGGCTGGAGACCCAGTACTTC. It is translated as CSVRDSIAWLETQYF.

The rearrangement uses TRBV11-2 and TRBJ2-7; D gene ambiguous. Trimming took 1 base from V and 5 from J, leaving 6 bases between them. Germline V gene sequence: CDR1 SGHAT, CDR2 FQNNGV. The CDR3 has 12 residues. The CDR3 sequence: CASSLVEDEQYF. The CDR3 region has the DNA TGTGCCAGCAGCTTAGTCGAGGACGAGCAGTACTTC.

The V and J genes are TRBV5-1 and TRBJ1-1, with a tentative D call TRBD1 (6 bases). V was shortened by 0 bases and J by 0 bases, with 15 bases between the two germline ends. CDR1 and CDR2 (germline): SGHRS, YFSETQ. This CDR3 has 17 residues. The CDR3 sequence: CASSLASTGTLNTEAFF. CDR3 coding DNA: TGCGCCAGCAGCTTGGCGTCCACCGGGACATTGAACACTGAAGCTTTCTTT.

V and J are TRBV29-1 and TRBJ2-3; unclear D gene. This CDR3 contains 12 residues. Trimming took 5 bases from V and 6 from J, leaving 12 bases between them. Germline V gene data show CDR1 as SQVTM and CDR2 as ANQGSEA. CDR3 sequence: CSVQDLADTQYF. The CDR3 DNA follows: TGCAGCGTTCAGGATCTGGCTGATACGCAGTATTTT.

V gene TRBV19 combines with J gene TRBJ1-4; D call uncertain. Germline V gives CDR1 LNHDA, CDR2 SQIVND (reference sequence). The CDR3 totals 16 residues. With 2 bases removed from V and 5 bases from J, the gap between germline ends came to 15 bases. The CDR3 region is CASSIWTPRANEKLFF. The CDR3 bases are TGTGCCAGTAGTATATGGACGCCTCGGGCGAATGAAAAACTGTTTTTT.

This clone was counted once. This rearrangement joins TRBV2 to TRBJ2-1; D remains ambiguous. Germline CDR1 SNHLY, CDR2 FYNNEI. Trimming took off 6 bases at V and 8 bases at J, with 17 bases between the two ends. The CDR3 length is 14 residues. CDR3 region: CASSTGVGSDEQFF. The DNA for the CDR3 is TGTGCCAGCAGCACTGGGGTGGGAAGCGATGAGCAGTTCTTC. The whole variable domain, remainder taken from reference TRBV2 and TRBJ2-1, is EPEVTQTPSHQVTQMGQEVILRCVPISNHLYFYWYRQILGQKVEFLVSFYNNEISEKSEIFDDQFSVERPDGSNFTLKIRSTKLEDSAMYFCASSTGVGSDEQFFGPGTRLTVL.

The chain has TRBV30 and TRBJ2-7; no definite D call. Germline values: CDR1 GTSNPN, CDR2 SVGIG (reference sequence). V was trimmed by 2 bases and J by 3 bases, leaving 8 bases between them. CDR3 length: 12 amino acids. The CDR3 nucleotides are TGTGCCTGGAGTCCCCCAGGCTACGAGCAGTACTTC. This sequence encodes CAWSPPGYEQYF.

The V call is TRBV11-2, the J call TRBJ1-2; D may be TRBD1 (6 bases). From germline, CDR1 is SGHAT and CDR2 FQNNGV. The CDR3 has 17 residues. Deletions cut 4 bases from V and 0 bases from J, with 18 bases between. The CDR3 here is CASSSGGAGPSNYGYTF. The CDR3 DNA reads TGTGCCAGCAGCTCGGGGGGCGCGGGGCCTTCTAACTATGGCTACACCTTC.

A word on this clone: This CDR3 fails to terminate in the conserved phenylalanine or tryptophan, so it likely reflects a read error. The CDR3 DNA follows: TGTGCCAGCAGTCAAACACCGGGAACGCCAGATACGCAGTATCTT. Translation gives CASSQTPGTPDTQYL. The chain has TRBV6-1 and TRBJ2-3; D perhaps matches TRBD2 (5 bases). The V end lost 5 bases, the J end lost 4 bases, and 16 bases lay between the germline ends. The CDR3 contains 15 residues. Looked up from germline, CDR1 is MNHNS and CDR2 is SASEGT.

This rearrangement joins TRBV11-2 to TRBJ1-1; no clear D. V was pared by 0 bases and J by 9 bases, with 11 bases between. The CDR3 is 13 amino acids. Germline V CDR1 and CDR2: SGHAT, FQNNGV. DNA of the CDR3: TGTGCCAGCAGCTTAGATCGTGTTGATAAAGCTTTCTTT. Translated, it gives CASSLDRVDKAFF.

The chain combines TRBV18 with TRBJ2-7, with D maybe TRBD1 (6 bases). Germline-derived CDR1 and CDR2 are KGHSH and LQKENI. The CDR3 loop spans 13 amino acids. V was cut by 5 bases and J by 7 bases, with 15 bases left in between. The CDR3 loop reads CASSATGMKEQYF. The CDR3 nucleotides are TGTGCCAGCTCAGCCACAGGGATGAAGGAGCAGTACTTC.

The chain is built from TRBV21-1 and TRBJ1-1. TRBV21-1 is a pseudogene locus. The length of the CDR3 is 15 residues. Written as DNA, the CDR3 is TGTGCCAGCAGCAAAGCTCCAGCCGTCACTTCTGAAGCTTTCTTT. Encoded protein: CASSKAPAVTSEAFF.

This rearrangement joins TRBV7-8 to TRBJ2-2; D gene unclear. V was cut by 1 base and J by 5 bases, with 11 bases left in between. The CDR3 has 15 amino acids. Germline V gene data show CDR1 as SGHVS and CDR2 as FQNEAQ. Here the CDR3 reads CASSLVLVGTGELFF. CDR3 DNA: TGTGCCAGCAGCTTAGTCCTAGTCGGTACCGGGGAGCTGTTTTTT.

The chain carries TRBV7-8 and TRBJ2-1; no clear D. The germline V and J ends were trimmed by 3 bases and 1 base, with 22 bases remaining between them. Germline V gives CDR1 SGHVS, CDR2 FQNEAQ. The length of the CDR3 is 19 residues. The CDR3 nucleotides read TGTGCCAGCAGCTTCTCGGCTTCGAGCGCCGCCTCTTCCTACAATGAGCAGTTCTTC. Protein sequence: CASSFSASSAASSYNEQFF.

The genes are TRBV6-1 and TRBJ1-5; a weak D match, TRBD1 (6 bases). Trimming stripped 8 bases from V and 5 bases from J, with 13 bases between. There are 13 residues in the CDR3. Germline V lookup: CDR1 MNHNS, CDR2 SASEGT. CDR3 in amino acids: CASLDRTDQPQHF. The CDR3 region has the DNA TGTGCCAGCCTTGACCGGACAGATCAGCCCCAGCATTTT.

The chain uses TRBV7-6 and TRBJ2-1, with D perhaps assigned TRBD1 or TRBD2 (5 bases each). The CDR3 is made up of 11 amino acids. Germline CDR1 is SGHVS and CDR2 is FNYEAQ. The V and J ends lost 7 bases and 7 bases respectively, with 8 bases between them. For the CDR3, the DNA is TGTGCCAGCATCTGGGGGAATGAGCAGTTCTTC. Translating it yields CASIWGNEQFF.

This chain links TRBV7-2 with TRBJ2-3; D is uncertain. This CDR3 is 15 amino acids long. The V and J ends lost 10 bases and 1 base respectively, with 18 bases between them. CDR1 and CDR2 (germline): SGHTA, FQGNSA. CDR3 protein: CATTIGLRGTDTQYF. The CDR3 DNA reads TGTGCCACCACGATAGGGCTTCGAGGCACAGATACGCAGTATTTT.

DNA for the CDR3: TGTGCCAGCAGTTATCCGTATTCGGGACAGAACTATGGCTACACCTTC. It encodes CASSYPYSGQNYGYTF. The chain couples TRBV6-6 to TRBJ1-2; 7 bases are shared with TRBD1. CDR1 is MNHNY, CDR2 SVGAGI, per germline (reference sequence). The V and J ends lost 3 bases and 2 bases, in that order; junction bases with no gene match: 9. The CDR3 covers 16 residues.

The gene calls are TRBV2 and TRBJ2-5; 9 bases match TRBD2. The J segment lost 5 bases and the V segment lost 4 bases, leaving 11 bases of the junction unmatched. Germline V gene sequence: CDR1 SNHLY, CDR2 FYNNEI. This CDR3 spans 16 amino acids. The CDR3: CASSARGGGGKETQYF. The DNA of the CDR3 is TGTGCCAGCAGTGCCCGAGGCGGGGGGGGAAAGGAGACCCAGTACTTC.

The J gene is TRBJ2-7, the V gene TRBV11-2, with a tentative D call TRBD1 (6 bases). Germline V gene sequence: CDR1 SGHAT, CDR2 FQNNGV. The ends were cut back, 1 base at V and 4 bases at J, with 14 bases in the middle. This CDR3 spans 15 amino acids. This CDR3 reads CASSLGDRSTYEQYF. DNA for the CDR3: TGTGCCAGCAGCTTAGGAGACAGGAGCACTTACGAGCAGTACTTC.

This chain connects TRBV2 to TRBJ2-5; 10 nucleotides match TRBD1. This CDR3 is built from 15 residues. Germline values: CDR1 SNHLY, CDR2 FYNNEI. The J segment lost 3 bases and the V segment lost 8 bases, leaving 9 bases of the junction unmatched. The CDR3 loop is CASLGGGTGEETQYF. CDR3 DNA sequence: TGTGCCAGCCTCGGGGGGGGGACAGGGGAAGAGACCCAGTACTTC.

The chain links TRBV6-4 to TRBJ1-1; D unresolved. Germline V gene sequence: CDR1 MRHNA, CDR2 SNTAGT. This CDR3 is built from 15 residues. The ends were cut back, 3 bases at V and 8 bases at J, with 19 bases in the middle. CDR3 nucleotides: TGTGCCAGCAGTGAGTATCTGGGCGACGCAATAGAAGCTTTCTTT. It encodes CASSEYLGDAIEAFF.